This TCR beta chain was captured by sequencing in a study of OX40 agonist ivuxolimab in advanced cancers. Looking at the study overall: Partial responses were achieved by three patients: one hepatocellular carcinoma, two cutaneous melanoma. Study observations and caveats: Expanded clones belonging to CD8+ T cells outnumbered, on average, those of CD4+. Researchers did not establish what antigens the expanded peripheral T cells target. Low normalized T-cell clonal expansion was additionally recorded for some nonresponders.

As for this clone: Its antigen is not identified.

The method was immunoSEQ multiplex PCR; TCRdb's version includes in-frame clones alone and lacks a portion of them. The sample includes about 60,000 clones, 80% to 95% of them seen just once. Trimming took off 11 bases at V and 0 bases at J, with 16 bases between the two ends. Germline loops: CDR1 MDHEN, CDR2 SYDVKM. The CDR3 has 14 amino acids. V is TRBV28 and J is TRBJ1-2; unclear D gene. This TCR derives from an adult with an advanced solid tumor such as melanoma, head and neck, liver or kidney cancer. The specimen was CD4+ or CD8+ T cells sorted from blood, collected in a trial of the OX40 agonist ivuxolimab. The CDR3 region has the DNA TGTGCCGGGCGAAAGATATCAACTAACTATGGCTACACCTTC. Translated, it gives CAGRKISTNYGYTF.